This TCR beta chain originates from a study of neurological immune-mediated disorders. In its sample, this clonotype was seen many times. The cDNA was generated by 5'RACE with 10-nucleotide random UMIs. TCRdb reprocessed the 5' RACE reads via MiXCR and lists one record per CDR3 protein. This table has some 50,000 distinct CDR3 sequences, around 25% appearing once. V was trimmed by 4 bases and J by 0 bases, leaving 16 bases between them. This CDR3 comprises 16 residues. CDR1 and CDR2 (germline): SGHRS, YFSETQ. The origin of this receptor is a woman in her sixties or seventies in good health. The sequenced material came from PBMCs. The chain is built from TRBV5-1 and TRBJ1-2; D ambiguous. The CDR3 here is CASSPRGGFANYGYTF. In DNA form, the CDR3 reads TGCGCCAGCAGCCCTCGAGGAGGGTTCGCTAACTATGGCTACACCTTC. Full variable domain (rest looked up from reference TRBV5-1 and TRBJ1-2): KAGVTQTPRYLIKTRGQQVTLSCSPISGHRSVSWYQQTPGQGLQFLFEYFSETQRNKGNFPGRFSGRQFSNSRSEMNVSTLELGDSALYLCASSPRGGFANYGYTFGSGTRLTVV.